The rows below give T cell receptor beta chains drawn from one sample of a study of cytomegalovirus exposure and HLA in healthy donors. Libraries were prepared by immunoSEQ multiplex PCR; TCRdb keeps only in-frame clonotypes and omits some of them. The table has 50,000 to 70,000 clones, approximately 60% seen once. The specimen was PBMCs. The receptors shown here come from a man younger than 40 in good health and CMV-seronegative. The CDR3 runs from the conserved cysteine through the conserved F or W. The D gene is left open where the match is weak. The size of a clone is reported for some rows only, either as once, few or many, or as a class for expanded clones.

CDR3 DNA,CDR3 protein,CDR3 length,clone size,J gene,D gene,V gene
TGTGCCAGCAGTTGGGAGGTCACAGATACGCAGTATTTT,CASSWEVTDTQYF,13,.,TRBJ2-3,.,TRBV6-5
TGCACCAGCAGGGTTCTAGCGGTCGTCCAAGAGACCCAGTACTTC,CTSRVLAVVQETQYF,15,.,TRBJ2-5,.,TRBV1
TGTGCCAGCAGTGGCGGGGGCTTTGGGGCCAACGTCCTGACTTTC,CASSGGGFGANVLTF,15,.,TRBJ2-6,.,TRBV25-1
TGTGCCAGCAGCCGGGACAGTGGCAATCAGCCCCAGCATTTT,CASSRDSGNQPQHF,14,.,TRBJ1-5,TRBD1,TRBV6-6
TGTGCCACTAAGGTGGGGGGCGAGCAGTACTTC,CATKVGGEQYF,11,.,TRBJ2-7,.,TRBV6-5
TGTGCCAGCTCTCAACAGGGGGCCACTGAAGCTTTCTTT,CASSQQGATEAFF,13,.,TRBJ1-1,TRBD1,TRBV18
TGCAGCGTTGCGGCAGGGGTGCTGCAAGAGACCCAGTACTTC,CSVAAGVLQETQYF,14,few,TRBJ2-5,.,TRBV29-1
TGCGCCAGCGGACAGGGGGCATTTAATTCACCCCTCCACTTT,CASGQGAFNSPLHF,14,few,TRBJ1-6,TRBD1,TRBV5-1
TGTGCCAGCAGCGTAGTCTGGCTAGCGGGGGAAAACTCCTACGAGCAGTACTTC,CASSVVWLAGENSYEQYF,18,.,TRBJ2-7,TRBD2,TRBV9
TGCGCCAGCAGCAAGGGACAGGGGCAACAAGAGACCCAGTACTTC,CASSKGQGQQETQYF,15,.,TRBJ2-5,TRBD1,TRBV5-1
TGTGCTGCCGGGGAATTGAACACTGAAGCTTTCTTT,CAAGELNTEAFF,12,.,TRBJ1-1,.,TRBV28
TGTGCCACCAGCAGTGGAGTGATGGCGGATGGCTACACCTTC,CATSSGVMADGYTF,14,.,TRBJ1-2,.,TRBV15
TGTGCCAGCAGCCTCAGGGAAACTGGGGCCAACGTCCTGACTTTC,CASSLRETGANVLTF,15,.,TRBJ2-6,.,TRBV5-4
TGTGCCAGTAGTACAGGGGACTACGAGCAGTACTTC,CASSTGDYEQYF,12,.,TRBJ2-7,.,TRBV19
TGTGCCAGCAGCCGGGCGTATGGGGGCGGTGGCTACACCTTC,CASSRAYGGGGYTF,14,.,TRBJ1-2,.,TRBV11-2
TGTGCCAGCAGCGGCAGCTACGAGCAGTACTTC,CASSGSYEQYF,11,.,TRBJ2-7,.,TRBV5-4
TGTGCCAGCAGGACAGGGGGATGTGAGCAGTACTTC,CASRTGGCEQYF,12,few,TRBJ2-7,TRBD1,TRBV13
TGTGCCACCAGCAGCGGGACTAGCAACCACAATGAGCAGTTCTTC,CATSSGTSNHNEQFF,15,.,TRBJ2-1,TRBD2,TRBV15
TGTGCCCCGGCGGCAGGCAATCAGCCCCAGCATTTT,CAPAAGNQPQHF,12,.,TRBJ1-5,.,TRBV7-3
TGTGCCAGCAGCTTAGGCACGGACAGGGCAATTTATGGCTACACCTTC,CASSLGTDRAIYGYTF,16,.,TRBJ1-2,TRBD1,TRBV7-8
TGTGCCAGCAGCGAACTAGCGGGTAGCACAGATACGCAGTATTTT,CASSELAGSTDTQYF,15,once,TRBJ2-3,TRBD2,TRBV9
TGCGCCAGCAGCTTGACAGGGGGCGCAGAACAGTACTTC,CASSLTGGAEQYF,13,.,TRBJ2-4,TRBD1,TRBV5-1
TGTGCCAGCAGCCAACTTACAGGGGCGAACACCGGGGAGCTGTTTTTT,CASSQLTGANTGELFF,16,few,TRBJ2-2,TRBD1,TRBV14
TGTGCCTGGAGTGTTCAGGGGGTATTAGATAACTATGGCTACACCTTC,CAWSVQGVLDNYGYTF,16,.,TRBJ1-2,TRBD1,TRBV30
TGTGCCAGCAGCAAGGGGGCTTTGGACACTGAAGCTTTCTTT,CASSKGALDTEAFF,14,.,TRBJ1-1,TRBD1,TRBV5-4
TGTGCCAGCAGTTGGGGCGCAAACACTGAAGCTTTCTTT,CASSWGANTEAFF,13,.,TRBJ1-1,.,TRBV27
TGTGCCAGCAGCCGCGACTCAACCTATGGCTACACCTTC,CASSRDSTYGYTF,13,.,TRBJ1-2,.,TRBV7-9
TGTGCCAGCAGTGTAGAGAGTAACTATGGCTACACCTTC,CASSVESNYGYTF,13,.,TRBJ1-2,.,TRBV2
TGTGCCAGCAAGACATCTACACGAAACTATGGCTACACCTTC,CASKTSTRNYGYTF,14,few,TRBJ1-2,.,TRBV2
TGTGCCAGCAGCTTACTAGCGGGGTACACAGATACGCAGTATTTT,CASSLLAGYTDTQYF,15,.,TRBJ2-3,TRBD2,TRBV7-2
TGTGCCAGCAGTAAAGGGTATCAGGGAAACACCATATATTTT,CASSKGYQGNTIYF,14,.,TRBJ1-3,.,TRBV6-1
TGTGCCAGCAGTGATATGGGACAGGGGGCAGGCTATGGCTACACCTTC,CASSDMGQGAGYGYTF,16,.,TRBJ1-2,TRBD1,TRBV2
TGTGCCAGCAGCCGTCATGCACGACAGGAGAGCTCCTACGAGCAGTACTTC,CASSRHARQESSYEQYF,17,.,TRBJ2-7,.,TRBV7-9
TGTGCCAGCAGTCCGACAGGGTATGGCTACACCTTC,CASSPTGYGYTF,12,.,TRBJ1-2,TRBD1,TRBV27
TGTGCCAGTAGTACCGGGGACATCTCCTACGAGCAGTACTTC,CASSTGDISYEQYF,14,.,TRBJ2-7,.,TRBV19
TGTGCCTCGCGGGGGGAGATGGAGACCCAGTACTTC,CASRGEMETQYF,12,.,TRBJ2-5,TRBD2,TRBV6-5
TGTGCCAGCAGCTTAGCGATTCCAGCTGGAAACACCATATATTTT,CASSLAIPAGNTIYF,15,few,TRBJ1-3,.,TRBV7-2
TGTGCCAGCAGCTTGGGACAGGGAAACACCATATATTTT,CASSLGQGNTIYF,13,.,TRBJ1-3,.,TRBV5-4
TGCGCCAGCAGCCAAGATGGCCTGGCCTACAATGAGCAGTTCTTC,CASSQDGLAYNEQFF,15,few,TRBJ2-1,.,TRBV4-1
TGTGCCAGCAGCCAAGGGTTGCAGCGGGGGGGCGTCGAGACCCAGTACTTC,CASSQGLQRGGVETQYF,17,.,TRBJ2-5,TRBD2,TRBV4-2
TGTGCCACCAGCGAACATCTCCAAGTTGAAAAACTGTTTTTT,CATSEHLQVEKLFF,14,few,TRBJ1-4,.,TRBV15
TGTGCCAGCTCGTACAGGGAAGACTCTGGCTACACCTTC,CASSYREDSGYTF,13,.,TRBJ1-2,.,TRBV18
TGTGCCAGCAGTCTCCTCACCGGGGAGCTGTTTTTT,CASSLLTGELFF,12,few,TRBJ2-2,.,TRBV27
TGTGCCAGCAGTTACTCCGGGAGACAAAATGAAAAACTGTTTTTT,CASSYSGRQNEKLFF,15,few,TRBJ1-4,.,TRBV6-5
TGCGCCAGCAGCCAAGAACCGCAGGGGGTTACCTACGAGCAGTACTTC,CASSQEPQGVTYEQYF,16,.,TRBJ2-7,TRBD1,TRBV4-1
TGTGCCAGCAGCTATACAGGGGCGGATCAGCCCCAGCATTTT,CASSYTGADQPQHF,14,few,TRBJ1-5,TRBD1,TRBV7-9
TGTGCCAGCAGTGAGAGGGCTGGGGCCAACGTCCTGACTTTC,CASSERAGANVLTF,14,.,TRBJ2-6,.,TRBV25-1
TGTGCCAGCAGCAAACCGGGACTAGCGGGGCATGAGCAGTTCTTC,CASSKPGLAGHEQFF,15,.,TRBJ2-1,TRBD2,TRBV9
TGTGCCAGCAGCGTAGGCGAAGAGACCCAGTACTTC,CASSVGEETQYF,12,.,TRBJ2-5,.,TRBV9
TGTGCCTGGAGCCACGGACAGGGAAGTGAAAAACTGTTTTTT,CAWSHGQGSEKLFF,14,once,TRBJ1-4,TRBD1,TRBV30
TGTGCCAGCAGGTTTACAGGGGGCCTCTACGAGCAGTACTTC,CASRFTGGLYEQYF,14,few,TRBJ2-7,TRBD1,TRBV2
TGTGCCAGCAGCCCCGGGACAGGGGATGGGGAGCAGTACTTC,CASSPGTGDGEQYF,14,.,TRBJ2-7,TRBD1,TRBV27
TGTGCCTGGAGTGACCCGGGACAGGGATCCTCCTACGAGCAGTACTTC,CAWSDPGQGSSYEQYF,16,.,TRBJ2-7,TRBD1,TRBV30
TGTGCCTGGAGCGGGGGACCGTCCGGCGGCTACACCTTC,CAWSGGPSGGYTF,13,.,TRBJ1-2,.,TRBV30
TGTGCCAGCAGTCCGAGACCGACCGGACAAGTCTACGAGCAGTACTTC,CASSPRPTGQVYEQYF,16,.,TRBJ2-7,.,TRBV2
TGTGCCAGCACCTCGGGGCAGGGGGGTAATGAAAAACTGTTTTTT,CASTSGQGGNEKLFF,15,few,TRBJ1-4,TRBD1,TRBV6-1
TGTGCCAGCAGCTTATCCGGGACAGGGGGCTACGAGCAGTACTTC,CASSLSGTGGYEQYF,15,.,TRBJ2-7,TRBD1,TRBV7-3
TGTGCCAGCAGTACCAGCGCAAACACTGAAGCTTTCTTT,CASSTSANTEAFF,13,once,TRBJ1-1,.,TRBV27